This paragraph reports one T cell receptor (beta chain). This clone was seen a single time. Its target antigen remains unknown. The germline gene is not matched at one end of the junction; a read error may be the cause. Other DNA sequences of this sample code for an identical CDR3. The CDR3, from cysteine to phenylalanine, totals 15 residues. This entry keeps only the CDR3 DNA: 45 bases, framed from base 1. Via the germline V gene, CDR1 is KGHDR and CDR2 SFDVKD. The data are from a study of blood T cell repertoires in COVID-19 (dated by TCRdb to 2020 to 2022). Notes on the research overall: The collaborator samples originated in the United States, Italy and Spain and spanned the acute and convalescent phases of COVID-19. The prospective study material was composed of cDNA or gDNA derived from T cells, B-cell-depleted T cells, or PBMCs. Subjects who had been exposed to COVID-19, were actively infected with it, or had recovered from it provided the deeply sampled blood TCRbeta repertoires that made up the dataset. The repertoires were released in a freely available public database intended as a resource for research on the immune response to SARS-CoV-2. The samples were drawn from two sources: the first 160 participants of the ongoing ImmuneRACE study, and 1,200 or so subjects contributed by 6 global collaborators. The sample metadata nearly always contained a de-identified subject ID, COVID-19 status, age in years and sex. Where available, HLA class I and class II types were taken from metadata supplied by the sample provider and were not determined by assay-based typing.

TCRbeta CDR3 regions were amplified from genomic DNA using the immunoSEQ Assay, a bias-controlled multiplex PCR. Turning to the authors' computational methods: The number of nucleated cells in each sample was estimated by amplification of reference gene primers within the assay. To quantify the absolute abundance of each unique TCRbeta CDR3 rearrangement, sequence reads were collapsed and filtered. For each sample, productive Simpson clonality was calculated as the square root of Simpson's diversity index over productive rearrangements. Here the immuneACCESS table is served through TCRdb, limited to in-frame sequences with V and J called. Missing clones are a known gap in these copies; in checked studies unresolved V genes cover under half, and the rest lacks a known reason. V and J calls and clone size are given by that table; D and trimming were obtained from the DNA. For this sample the table gives around 250,000 clones, of which 84% were detected only once. The top ten constitute less than 2% of the sample.

Another Seattle source contributed samples from volunteer blood donors who had recovered from COVID-19. Whole blood was collected in K2EDTA tubes by collaborating institutions according to the institutions' own protocols. For TCRbeta analysis, collaborator samples were shipped as frozen whole blood, as isolated PBMCs, or as DNA extracted from either sample type. Study-wide findings and limitations: The quantity of clinical and demographic metadata differed by source and by participant and was supplied without curation.

This sequence uses TRBV24-1 and TRBJ2-7; 7 bases in the middle match TRBD1. Specimen: peripheral blood. This receptor was taken from a woman aged 35 to 49 who had recovered from COVID-19. CDR3 loop: CATSAATGHLYEQYF. Read as DNA, the sequence is TGTGCTACCAGTGCAGCGACAGGGCACCTTTACGAGCAGTACTTC.